This T cell receptor beta chain appears in the sequencing data of a study of blood T cell repertoires in COVID-19. Trimming took off 4 bases at V and 1 base at J, with 7 bases between the two ends. Germline V gives CDR1 SGHVS, CDR2 FNYEAQ. This CDR3 comprises 13 residues. Sequencing was performed with immunoSEQ multiplex PCR; in TCRdb, only in-frame clones are kept and a portion is missing. The sample has roughly 230,000 clones, about 85% seen once. The receptor comes from a woman aged 55-70 years with active or convalescent COVID-19. The chain joins TRBV7-6 to TRBJ2-5, with no clear D. Material: peripheral blood. The CDR3, as DNA: TGTGCCAGCAGCTCCGGTCTCCAAGAGACCCAGTACTTC. It specifies CASSSGLQETQYF. The entire variable domain, with the rest obtained from reference TRBV7-6 and TRBJ2-5, is as follows: GAGVSQSPRYKVTKRGQDVALRCDPISGHVSLYWYRQALGQGPEFLTYFNYEAQQDKSGLPNDRFSAERPEGSISTLTIQRTEQRDSAMYRCASSSGLQETQYFGPGTRLLVL.